This T cell receptor (beta chain) was documented in a study of Ad26.COV2.S vaccination and SARS-CoV-2 variants. Overall study: Participants got Ad26.COV2.S intramuscularly, once or twice 56 days apart.

Specified treatment: 19 received Ad26.COV2.S at low or high dose, single or two shots; about 5 received placebo; per-sample allocation not given. Specimens were obtained on day 63 following the first vaccine or placebo injection. Concerning this clone itself: The antigen is not known.

This CDR3 region has 17 residues. Germline trimming cut 3 bases from V and 7 bases from J; bases unmatched to any gene: 13. CDR1 LGHDT and CDR2 YNNKEL come from the germline V gene (reference sequence). Study-level points and caveats: Quantification of TCR breadth and depth may have yielded underestimates of total T cell responses.

The protocol was immunoSEQ multiplex PCR, while the TCRdb copy is restricted to in-frame clones and leaves out a portion. This sample has about 350,000 clones, with less than 90% found just once. The sequence was collected from a person aged 18 to 65 who received the Ad26.COV2.S COVID-19 vaccine or a placebo. V and J are TRBV3-1 (or the pseudogene TRBV3-2) and TRBJ2-7; 12 bases are shared with TRBD2. The specimen comprised peripheral blood, sampled in a trial of Ad26.COV2.S vaccine versus placebo. DNA for the CDR3: TGTGCCAGCAGCCAGAGGTGGTCACTAGCGGGAGGAGGGGAGCAGTACTTC. It encodes CASSQRWSLAGGGEQYF.